Reported below is one T cell receptor (beta chain). Genomic DNA, averaging roughly 1,200 ng per sample, yielded TCR beta CDR3 via immunoSEQ. TCRdb's table, derived via immunoSEQ multiplex PCR, lists solely in-frame clones and lacks some. The table lists approximately 35,000 clones. This specimen comes from a study of T cells in women clearing cervical HPV infection. Sequenced sample: blood buffy coat. The clonotype originates from a woman aged 18 to 69 with a cervical HPV16 infection that either progressed to CIN3+ or cleared (not recorded which).

The CDR3 spells CASSDGQGIYEQYF. The sequenced part of the CDR3 DNA is TGCGCCAGCAGCGACGGACAGGGTATCTACGAG. The chain is built from TRBV5-1 and TRBJ2-7, with 8 bases lining up with TRBD1. The read finishes 3 residues shy of the CDR3 end, and the germline J gene is used to complete it. V lost 4 bases and J lost 3; bases outside the gene matches: 6. This CDR3 is 14 amino acids long. Germline CDR1 reads SGHRS; CDR2 reads YFSETQ.